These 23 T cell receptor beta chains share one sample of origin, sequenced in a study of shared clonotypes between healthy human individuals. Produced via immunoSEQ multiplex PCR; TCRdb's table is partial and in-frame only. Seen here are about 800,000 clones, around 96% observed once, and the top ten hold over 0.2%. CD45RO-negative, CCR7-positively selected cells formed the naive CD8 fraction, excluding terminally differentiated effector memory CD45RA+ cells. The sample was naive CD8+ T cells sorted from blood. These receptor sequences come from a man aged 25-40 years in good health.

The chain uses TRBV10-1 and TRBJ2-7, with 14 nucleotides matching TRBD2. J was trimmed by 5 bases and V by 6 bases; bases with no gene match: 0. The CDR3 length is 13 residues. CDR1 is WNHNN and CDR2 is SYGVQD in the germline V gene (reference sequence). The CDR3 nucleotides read TGCGCCAGCAGGGGACTAGCGGGAGACGAGCAGTACTTC. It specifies CASRGLAGDEQYF.

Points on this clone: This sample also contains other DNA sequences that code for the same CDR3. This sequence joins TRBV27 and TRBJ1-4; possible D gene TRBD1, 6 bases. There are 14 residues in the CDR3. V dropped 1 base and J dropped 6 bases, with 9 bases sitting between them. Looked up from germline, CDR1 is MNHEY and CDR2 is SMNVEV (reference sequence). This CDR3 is CASSLLGGDEKLFF. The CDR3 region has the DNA TGTGCCAGCAGTTTATTGGGGGGCGATGAAAAACTGTTTTTT.

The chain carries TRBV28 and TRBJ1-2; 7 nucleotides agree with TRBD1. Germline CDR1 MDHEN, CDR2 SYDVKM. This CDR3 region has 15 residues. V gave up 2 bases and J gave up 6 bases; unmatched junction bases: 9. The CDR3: CASSLRGRGRDGYTF. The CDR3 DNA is TGTGCCAGCAGTTTAAGGGGCAGGGGGAGGGATGGCTACACCTTC.

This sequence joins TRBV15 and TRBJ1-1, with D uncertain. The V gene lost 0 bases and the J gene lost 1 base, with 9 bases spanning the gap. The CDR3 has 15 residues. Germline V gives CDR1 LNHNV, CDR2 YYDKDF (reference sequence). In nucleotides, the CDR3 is TGTGCCACCAGCAGAGAAATCAACACGAACACTGAAGCTTTCTTT. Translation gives CATSREINTNTEAFF.

The DNA of the CDR3 is TGTGCCAGTAGTACAGCCGGGACAGGCTTTGAAGCTTTCTTT. Its protein product is CASSTAGTGFEAFF. The V and J genes are TRBV19 and TRBJ1-1; 8 bases are shared with TRBD1. Germline V gives CDR1 LNHDA, CDR2 SQIVND (reference sequence). There are 14 residues in the CDR3. J gave up 7 bases and V 4 bases, and 8 bases lay outside the gene matches. Looking up the rest from reference TRBV19 and TRBJ1-1 gives the full variable domain: DGGITQSPKYLFRKEGQNVTLSCEQNLNHDAMYWYRQDPGQGLRLIYYSQIVNDFQKGDIAEGYSVSREKKESFPLTVTSAQKNPTAFYLCASSTAGTGFEAFFGQGTRLTVV.

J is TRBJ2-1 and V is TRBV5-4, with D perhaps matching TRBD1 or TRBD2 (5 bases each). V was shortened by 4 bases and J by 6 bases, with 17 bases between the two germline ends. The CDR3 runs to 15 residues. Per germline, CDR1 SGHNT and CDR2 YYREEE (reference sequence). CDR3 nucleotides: TGTGCCAGCAGCCCCCGGGACCCCAAGGCCAATGAGCAGTTCTTC. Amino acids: CASSPRDPKANEQFF.

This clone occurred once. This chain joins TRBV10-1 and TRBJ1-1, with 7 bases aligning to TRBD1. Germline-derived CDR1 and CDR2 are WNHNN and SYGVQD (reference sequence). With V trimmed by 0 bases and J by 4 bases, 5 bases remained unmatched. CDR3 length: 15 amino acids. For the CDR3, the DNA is TGCGCCAGCAGTGAGTCGCGGACAGGCAGCACTGAAGCTTTCTTT. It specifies CASSESRTGSTEAFF.

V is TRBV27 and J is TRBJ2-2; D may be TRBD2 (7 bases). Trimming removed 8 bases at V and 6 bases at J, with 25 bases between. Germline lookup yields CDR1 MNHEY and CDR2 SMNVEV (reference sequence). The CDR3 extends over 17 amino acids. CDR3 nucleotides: TGTGCCAGCGCGTTTGTTTTTACGGGGGGCGCCCCCGGGGAGCTGTTTTTT. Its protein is CASAFVFTGGAPGELFF.

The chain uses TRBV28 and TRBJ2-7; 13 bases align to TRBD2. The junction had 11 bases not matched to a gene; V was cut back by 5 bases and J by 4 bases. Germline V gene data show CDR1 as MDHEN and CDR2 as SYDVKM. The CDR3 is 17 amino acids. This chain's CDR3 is CASSLSSGTSGTYEQYF. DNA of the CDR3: TGTGCCAGCAGTCTCTCCTCCGGGACTAGCGGGACTTACGAGCAGTACTTC.

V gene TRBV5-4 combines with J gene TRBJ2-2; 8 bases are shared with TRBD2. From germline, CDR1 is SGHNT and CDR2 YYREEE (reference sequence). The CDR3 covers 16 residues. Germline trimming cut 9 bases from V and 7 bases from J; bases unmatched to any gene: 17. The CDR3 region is CAISPPGTRSVGELFF. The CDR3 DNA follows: TGTGCCATTTCCCCCCCCGGGACTAGGTCGGTCGGGGAGCTGTTTTTT.

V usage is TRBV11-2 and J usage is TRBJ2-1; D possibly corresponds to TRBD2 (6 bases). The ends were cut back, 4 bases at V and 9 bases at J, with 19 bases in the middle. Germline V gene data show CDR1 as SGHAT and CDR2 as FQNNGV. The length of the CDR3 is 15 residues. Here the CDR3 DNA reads TGTGCCAGCAGCTCAGAGGCTAGCGTCTTGGGTGAGCAGTTCTTC. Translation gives CASSSEASVLGEQFF.

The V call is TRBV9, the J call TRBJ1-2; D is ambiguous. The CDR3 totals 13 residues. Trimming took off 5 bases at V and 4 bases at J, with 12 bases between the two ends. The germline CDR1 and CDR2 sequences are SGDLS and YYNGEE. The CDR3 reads CASRSGESYGYTF. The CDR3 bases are TGTGCCAGCAGGTCGGGAGAGTCCTATGGCTACACCTTC.

This CDR3 reads CASSYGRVPYEQYF. The CDR3 DNA reads TGTGCCAGCAGTTACGGCAGGGTTCCCTACGAGCAGTACTTC. The chain joins TRBV6-5 to TRBJ2-7; D perhaps matches TRBD1 (5 bases). CDR1 and CDR2 from the germline V gene are MNHEY and SVGAGI. The CDR3 covers 14 residues. The V end was cut by 2 bases, the J end by 2 bases, with 10 bases between.

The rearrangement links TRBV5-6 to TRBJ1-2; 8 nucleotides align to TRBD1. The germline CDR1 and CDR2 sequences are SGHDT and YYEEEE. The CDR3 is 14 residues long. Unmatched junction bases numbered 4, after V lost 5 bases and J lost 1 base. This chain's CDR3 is CASRPGQDNYGYTF. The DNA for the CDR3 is TGTGCCAGCAGACCGGGACAGGATAACTATGGCTACACCTTC. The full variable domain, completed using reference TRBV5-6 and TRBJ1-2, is DAGVTQSPTHLIKTRGQQVTLRCSPKSGHDTVSWYQQALGQGPQFIFQYYEEEERQRGNFPDRFSGHQFPNYSSELNVNALLLGDSALYLCASRPGQDNYGYTFGSGTRLTVV.

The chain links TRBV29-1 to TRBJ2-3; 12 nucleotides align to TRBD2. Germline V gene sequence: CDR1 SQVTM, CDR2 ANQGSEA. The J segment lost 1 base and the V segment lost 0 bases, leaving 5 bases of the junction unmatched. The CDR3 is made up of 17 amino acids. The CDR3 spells CSVEDLASGRGTDTQYF. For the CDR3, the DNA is TGCAGCGTTGAAGATCTGGCTAGCGGGAGGGGCACAGATACGCAGTATTTT.

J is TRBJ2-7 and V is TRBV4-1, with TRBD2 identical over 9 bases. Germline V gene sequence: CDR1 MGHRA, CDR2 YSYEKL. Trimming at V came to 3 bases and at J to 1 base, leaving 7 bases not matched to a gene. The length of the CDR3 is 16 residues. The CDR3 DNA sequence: TGCGCCAGCAGCCATAGAGAGACTAGCGGTTCCTACGAGCAGTACTTC. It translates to CASSHRETSGSYEQYF.

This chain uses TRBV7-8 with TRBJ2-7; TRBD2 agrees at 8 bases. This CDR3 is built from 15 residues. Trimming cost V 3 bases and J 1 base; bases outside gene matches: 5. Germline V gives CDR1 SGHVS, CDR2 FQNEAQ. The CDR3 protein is CASSFWREVSYEQYF. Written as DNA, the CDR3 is TGTGCCAGCAGCTTTTGGCGGGAGGTATCCTACGAGCAGTACTTC.

Here the CDR3 DNA reads TGTGCCAGCAACCTTAGGACAGGGGTGGACGAAAAACTGTTTTTT. It is translated as CASNLRTGVDEKLFF. The chain uses TRBV28 and TRBJ1-4; 9 nucleotides align to TRBD1. The CDR3 consists of 15 residues. Germline CDR1 and CDR2: MDHEN and SYDVKM. V was pared by 7 bases and J by 8 bases, with 11 bases of the junction left unmatched.

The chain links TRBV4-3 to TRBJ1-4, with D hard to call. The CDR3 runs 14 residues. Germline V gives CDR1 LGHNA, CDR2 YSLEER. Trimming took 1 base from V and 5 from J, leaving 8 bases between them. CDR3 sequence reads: CASSQGGRNEKLFF. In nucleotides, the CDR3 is TGCGCCAGCAGCCAAGGAGGGAGGAATGAAAAACTGTTTTTT.

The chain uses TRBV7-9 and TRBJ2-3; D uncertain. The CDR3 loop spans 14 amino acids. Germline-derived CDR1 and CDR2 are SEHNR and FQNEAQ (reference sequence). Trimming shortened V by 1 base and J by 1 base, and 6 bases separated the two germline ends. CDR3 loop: CASSLVTGTDTQYF. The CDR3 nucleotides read TGTGCCAGCAGCTTAGTAACAGGCACAGATACGCAGTATTTT. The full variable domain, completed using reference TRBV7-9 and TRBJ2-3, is DTGVSQNPRHKITKRGQNVTFRCDPISEHNRLYWYRQTLGQGPEFLTYFQNEAQLEKSRLLSDRFSAERPKGSFSTLEIQRTEQGDSAMYLCASSLVTGTDTQYFGPGTRLTVL.

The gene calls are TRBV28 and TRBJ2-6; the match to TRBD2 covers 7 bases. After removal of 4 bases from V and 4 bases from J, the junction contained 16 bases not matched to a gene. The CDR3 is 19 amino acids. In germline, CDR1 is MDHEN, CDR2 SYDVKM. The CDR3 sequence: CASSSPIAGVGSGANVLTF. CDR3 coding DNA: TGTGCCAGCAGTTCCCCCATTGCGGGAGTCGGGTCAGGGGCCAACGTCCTGACTTTC.

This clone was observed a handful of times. The CDR3 reads CASSLEGGRGTYEQYF. CDR3 DNA: TGCGCCAGCAGCTTGGAGGGCGGGAGGGGGACCTACGAGCAGTACTTC. V is TRBV5-1 and J is TRBJ2-7; 9 bases match TRBD2. The CDR3 contains 16 residues. V trimming: 0 bases; J trimming: 2 bases; junction bases outside the gene matches: 6. Germline CDR1 reads SGHRS; CDR2 reads YFSETQ.

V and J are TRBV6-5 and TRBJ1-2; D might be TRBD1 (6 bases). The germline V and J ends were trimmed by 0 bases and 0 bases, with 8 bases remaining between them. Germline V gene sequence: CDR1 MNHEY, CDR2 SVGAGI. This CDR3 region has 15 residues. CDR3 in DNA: TGTGCCAGCAGTTACTCGCAGGGGACTAACTATGGCTACACCTTC. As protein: CASSYSQGTNYGYTF.